This T cell receptor (beta chain) derives from a study of T cells in localized non-small cell lung cancer. Study conclusions and caveats: Exceeding tumor, uninvolved adjacent lung had the highest T cell clonality. Turning up in adjacent lung were a median approximately 57 of the top 100 tumor clones.

This clone appeared a single time. As yet, its antigen is unknown. Clones were sequenced by immunoSEQ multiplex PCR, and TCRdb holds only the in-frame ones, with some missing. Here the sample spans around 25,000 clones, 80% to 95% being singletons. CDR3 length equals 13 residues. Trimming shortened V by 8 bases and J by 4 bases, and 13 bases separated the two germline ends. Germline V CDR1 and CDR2: LGHNT, FRNRAP. The sequencing used peripheral blood, collected before any cancer treatment. The clonotype originates from a woman aged 35 to 75 with stage I lung adenocarcinoma. The chain combines TRBV12-5 with TRBJ2-3; no firm D call. DNA for the CDR3: TGTGCTAGTCTTGCGTCAGGTGCAGATACGCAGTATTTT. Encoded protein: CASLASGADTQYF.